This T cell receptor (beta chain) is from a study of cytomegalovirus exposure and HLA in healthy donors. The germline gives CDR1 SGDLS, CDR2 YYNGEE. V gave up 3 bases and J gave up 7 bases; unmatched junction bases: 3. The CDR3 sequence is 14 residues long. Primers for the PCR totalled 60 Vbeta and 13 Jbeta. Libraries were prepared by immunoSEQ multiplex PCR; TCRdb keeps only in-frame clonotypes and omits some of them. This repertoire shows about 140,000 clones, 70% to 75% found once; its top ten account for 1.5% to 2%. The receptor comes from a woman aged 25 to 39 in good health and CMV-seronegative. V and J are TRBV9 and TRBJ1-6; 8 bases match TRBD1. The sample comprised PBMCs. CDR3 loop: CASSARQGNSPLHF. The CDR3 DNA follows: TGTGCCAGCAGCGCCCGACAGGGGAATTCACCCCTCCACTTT.